This TCR beta chain was found in a study of T-cell memory formation after mild COVID-19 (dated by TCRdb to about 2021). Background for the entire study: TCR sequence clusters from the two donors were found to be largely donor specific. In a couple of donors, T-cell clones that expanded and contracted after mild COVID-19 were followed by sequencing TCRalpha and TCRbeta repertoires longitudinally. The cohort comprised two young, previously healthy adult volunteers, one female and one male.

Ficoll-Paque density gradient centrifugation was the method used to isolate PBMCs. This clonotype was observed a handful of times. Its antigen is unknown. No per-base quality is available; no much larger clone lies one base away. The CDR3 goes from the cysteine to the phenylalanine over 13 residues. Only the CDR3 DNA is retained, 39 bases long and in frame from the first base. Between the V and J ends, shortened by 5 bases and 0 bases respectively, the junction contains 8 bases. TCRdb records Illumina NovaSeq 6000 as the sequencer. TCRalpha and TCRbeta cDNA libraries were constructed by 5'RACE with constant-segment primers, with sample barcodes and unique molecular identifiers being introduced. RNA was extracted from every sample with Trizol reagent. Amplification of the libraries took two PCR steps, and the second step added a second sample barcode plus Illumina TruSeq adapters. Sequencing of the libraries was done on an Illumina NovaSeq, producing 2 x 150 bp paired-end reads. In the source study's methods: With migec v1.2.7, reads were demultiplexed and then collapsed into UMI-guided consensus sequences. Using mixcr v2.1.11, the UMI consensuses were aligned to TRA and TRB V and J templates and assembled into clonotypes. A clonotype was counted as expanded or contracted only when both edgeR and NoisET called the clonotype significant, with the noise models trained on biological replicates. For edgeR calls, the thresholds were a false discovery rate-adjusted p below 0.01 and a log2 fold-change of 1. PCA with hierarchical clustering of max-normalized trajectories of the 1000 most abundant clonotypes was used as exploratory dynamics analysis. Separately sequenced CD4+ and CD8+ repertoires were used to assign the CD4 or CD8 phenotype of responding clones. TCRdb reprocessing: public reads trimmed at Q25 with fastp, clones called with MiXCR, in-frame beta chains kept. Every CDR3 protein is listed once, alongside the most common genes and DNA of its rows. The V and J calls come from TCRdb's annotation, not from the publication. The sample data list approximately 340,000 distinct CDR3 sequences, and 10% to 15% of these were observed just once. The ten largest clones add up to over 20% of the sample.

General study outcomes and caveats: Only a couple of mild cases were covered in the study, and larger cohorts including severe cases with pre-infection samples were considered necessary. The second-wave clones that peaked on day 37 were not confirmed to be SARS-CoV-2 specific. Clones that contracted from day 15 to 85 showed balanced CD4/CD8 phenotypes, whereas a second wave of clones that expanded from day 15 to 37 leaned towards CD4+. Contracting CD4+ clones turned up mainly in the CM and EM memory subsets, whereas EMRA was where CD8+ clones were enriched. The detection of some responding clones in pre-infection memory suggests that pre-existing cross-reactive memory T cells joined the SARS-CoV-2 response.

The specimen sequenced was PBMCs or a T cell subset sorted from them (not recorded which). The clonotype originates from a man between 18 and 35 years old who had mild COVID-19 (a few samples of this study predate the infection). The sample titles of this study are shuffled in the database, so cell type and time point are left out; the donor was told from shared clones. The chain is assembled from TRBV12-3 or TRBV12-4 and TRBJ2-7; the D segment cannot be called with confidence. The bases are TGTGCCAGCAGTCGGACGGACTCCTACGAGCAGTACTTC. Translated, it reads CASSRTDSYEQYF.